Listed below are T cell receptor beta chains from one sample, sequenced in a study of shared clonotypes between healthy human individuals. Assay used: immunoSEQ multiplex PCR; TCRdb lists only in-frame clones, some missing. The sample yields under 1 million clones, nearly 95% seen once. Source material: naive CD8+ T cells sorted from blood. The receptors were sampled from a man aged 25-45 years in good health. The CDR3 runs from the conserved cysteine through the conserved F or W. The D gene is left open where the match is weak. Size values are once, few and many counts, or a class for expanded clones, and some rows have none.

V gene	clone size	D gene	J gene	CDR3 protein	CDR3 DNA
TRBV2	-	TRBD1	TRBJ2-7	CATQGQSGYEQYF	TGTGCCACCCAGGGACAGTCCGGTTACGAGCAGTACTTC
TRBV30	-	TRBD1	TRBJ1-5	CAWSGGTGGLRSNQPQHF	TGTGCCTGGAGTGGGGGGACAGGGGGTTTGAGGAGCAATCAGCCCCAGCATTTT
TRBV28	few	-	TRBJ2-7	CASSLNEQYF	TGTGCCAGCAGTTTAAACGAGCAGTACTTC
TRBV11-2	-	-	TRBJ2-5	CASSPVPGSKETQYF	TGTGCCAGCAGCCCCGTCCCCGGCAGCAAAGAGACCCAGTACTTC
TRBV7-9	-	-	TRBJ2-3	CASSLARRSTDTQYF	TGTGCCAGCAGCTTAGCCAGGAGGAGCACAGATACGCAGTATTTT
TRBV4-1	-	-	TRBJ2-2	CASSQENRNTGELFF	TGCGCCAGCAGCCAAGAAAACCGGAACACCGGGGAGCTGTTTTTT
TRBV25-1	-	-	TRBJ2-1	CASSLGLVSEQFF	TGTGCCAGCAGCCTTGGTCTAGTCAGTGAGCAGTTCTTC
TRBV9	-	TRBD1	TRBJ2-5	CASSPDRGDFGTQYF	TGTGCCAGCAGCCCCGACAGGGGGGATTTTGGGACCCAGTACTTC
TRBV29-1	-	-	TRBJ2-7	CSVDWRGYEQYF	TGCAGCGTTGACTGGCGGGGCTACGAGCAGTACTTC
TRBV15	-	TRBD2	TRBJ2-1	CATSRTSGSDEQFF	TGTGCCACCAGCAGAACTAGCGGGAGTGACGAGCAGTTCTTC
TRBV5-4	-	-	TRBJ2-7	CASSLNFYEQYF	TGTGCCAGCAGCTTGAACTTCTACGAGCAGTACTTC
TRBV5-6	once	-	TRBJ2-3	CASSLQQDEGQYF	TGTGCCAGCAGCTTGCAACAGGATGAGGGGCAGTATTTT
TRBV11-3	-	-	TRBJ2-7	CASSKHQAYEQYF	TGTGCCAGCTCGAAACACCAGGCCTACGAGCAGTACTTC
TRBV9	-	-	TRBJ2-1	CASAQGAYNEQFF	TGTGCCAGCGCACAGGGCGCCTACAATGAGCAGTTCTTC
TRBV6-6	-	-	TRBJ1-2	CASSPVQGGYTF	TGTGCCAGCAGCCCGGTGCAGGGAGGCTACACCTTC
TRBV9	-	TRBD2	TRBJ2-1	CASSGRLAVNYNEQFF	TGTGCCAGCAGCGGAAGACTAGCGGTTAATTACAATGAGCAGTTCTTC
TRBV19	-	-	TRBJ2-7	CASSTQGGPYEQYF	TGTGCCAGTAGTACCCAGGGGGGTCCCTACGAGCAGTACTTC
TRBV29-1	-	-	TRBJ2-1	CSVEGRNRRGYNEQFF	TGCAGCGTTGAAGGAAGAAACAGGAGGGGTTACAATGAGCAGTTCTTC
TRBV6-6	-	-	TRBJ2-7	CASSYSGDSYEQYF	TGTGCCAGCAGTTACTCTGGAGACTCCTACGAGCAGTACTTC
TRBV9	-	TRBD2	TRBJ2-1	CASSVVGRADEQFF	TGTGCCAGCAGCGTAGTCGGGAGGGCCGATGAGCAGTTCTTC
TRBV5-4	-	TRBD2	TRBJ2-3	CASSTGLEGTDTQYF	TGTGCCAGCAGCACAGGACTAGAGGGCACAGATACGCAGTATTTT
TRBV19	-	TRBD2	TRBJ2-1	CASSIGSGSFDEQFF	TGTGCCAGTAGTATAGGTAGCGGGAGTTTCGATGAGCAGTTCTTC
TRBV7-9	-	-	TRBJ2-7	CASSPQGFDEQYF	TGTGCCAGCAGCCCCCAGGGGTTCGACGAGCAGTACTTC
TRBV4-1	-	-	TRBJ1-5	CASSQPDWSFGQPQHF	TGCGCCAGCAGCCAACCGGACTGGTCTTTCGGTCAGCCCCAGCATTTT
TRBV18	-	TRBD2	TRBJ2-1	CASSPYQAGDNYNEQFF	TGTGCCAGCTCACCCTACCAAGCGGGAGACAACTACAATGAGCAGTTCTTC
TRBV7-9	-	-	TRBJ2-1	CASSQGSGMEPTDNEQFF	TGTGCCAGCAGCCAAGGGAGCGGTATGGAACCAACCGACAATGAGCAGTTCTTC
TRBV5-1	-	TRBD1	TRBJ2-1	CASSLTGGSYNEQFF	TGCGCCAGCAGCCTAACAGGGGGCTCCTACAATGAGCAGTTCTTC
TRBV7-2	-	-	TRBJ2-3	CASSPGVASTDTQYF	TGTGCCAGCAGCCCCGGTGTTGCTAGCACAGATACGCAGTATTTT
TRBV7-9	-	TRBD1	TRBJ2-3	CASSYVQGRADTQYF	TGTGCCAGCAGTTATGTACAGGGGCGGGCAGATACGCAGTATTTT
TRBV7-9	-	TRBD2	TRBJ2-7	CASSTSGRQYF	TGTGCCAGCAGTACTAGCGGGCGGCAGTACTTC
TRBV28	-	-	TRBJ1-5	CASTRDPREAWPQHF	TGTGCCAGCACCCGAGATCCCAGGGAGGCATGGCCCCAGCATTTT
TRBV10-1	once	-	TRBJ2-3	CASSVEGYTDTQYF	TGCGCCAGCAGTGTCGAGGGTTACACAGATACGCAGTATTTT
TRBV7-8	-	-	TRBJ2-3	CASREGVPGASTDTQYF	TGTGCCAGCAGGGAGGGGGTCCCGGGAGCTAGCACAGATACGCAGTATTTT
TRBV5-6	-	TRBD2	TRBJ2-1	CASSSTDSGSMFYNEQFF	TGTGCCAGCAGCTCTACGGATAGCGGGAGTATGTTCTACAATGAGCAGTTCTTC
TRBV5-1	-	TRBD1	TRBJ2-7	CASSFDGDRSSYEQYF	TGCGCCAGCAGCTTCGATGGGGACAGGTCTTCCTACGAGCAGTACTTC
TRBV11-3	-	-	TRBJ2-2	CASSFTGDVAGELFF	TGTGCCAGCAGCTTCACGGGAGATGTGGCCGGGGAGCTGTTTTTT
TRBV21-1	-	-	TRBJ2-1	CASSKSRLAGGPRTYNEQFF	TGTGCCAGCAGCAAAAGCCGACTAGCGGGAGGGCCTAGGACCTACAATGAGCAGTTCTTC
TRBV23-1	few	TRBD1	TRBJ1-1	CASLVPWGQGESFF	TGCGCCAGCCTCGTCCCCTGGGGGCAGGGGGAATCTTTCTTT
TRBV15	-	-	TRBJ1-2	CATSRVTNLLNGYTF	TGTGCCACCAGCAGAGTAACAAACCTCCTAAATGGCTACACCTTC
TRBV27	-	-	TRBJ2-2	CASSHLPGTVFTGELFF	TGTGCCAGCAGTCACCTCCCCGGGACGGTCTTCACCGGGGAGCTGTTTTTT
TRBV11-3	-	-	TRBJ2-5	CASSLGRADQETQYF	TGTGCCAGCAGCTTAGGGCGGGCAGATCAAGAGACCCAGTACTTC
TRBV4-3	-	-	TRBJ1-1	CASSQDSGGPTEAFF	TGCGCCAGCAGCCAAGACTCCGGGGGGCCAACTGAAGCTTTCTTT
TRBV5-1	-	-	TRBJ2-3	CASSLEGDIPTDTQYF	TGCGCCAGCAGCTTGGAGGGTGACATCCCCACAGATACGCAGTATTTT
TRBV27	-	-	TRBJ1-2	CASSLQFRIGLYGYTF	TGTGCCAGCAGTTTACAATTCAGGATCGGTCTATATGGCTACACCTTC
TRBV9	-	-	TRBJ2-6	CASSSSRSYSGANVLTF	TGTGCCAGCAGTTCCAGCAGGTCTTACTCTGGGGCCAACGTCCTGACTTTC
TRBV27	-	-	TRBJ2-3	CASSPPYTDTQYF	TGTGCCAGCAGTCCGCCATACACAGATACGCAGTATTTT
TRBV2	-	-	TRBJ1-1	CASRGTPEAFF	TGTGCCAGCAGGGGAACCCCTGAAGCTTTCTTT
TRBV9	-	-	TRBJ2-3	CASRGGGFTDTQYF	TGTGCCAGCAGAGGAGGGGGCTTCACAGATACGCAGTATTTT
TRBV4-1	few	TRBD2	TRBJ2-3	CASAPSGLMIYTQYF	TGCGCCAGCGCCCCTAGCGGATTAATGATTTATACGCAGTATTTT
TRBV7-9	-	-	TRBJ1-1	CASRGGTEAFF	TGTGCCAGTAGAGGGGGCACTGAAGCTTTCTTT
TRBV14	-	TRBD1	TRBJ2-7	CASSQGQGAYEQYF	TGTGCCAGCAGCCAGGGACAGGGGGCTTACGAGCAGTACTTC
TRBV7-9	-	TRBD2	TRBJ2-2	CASSSSWTSGGTGELFF	TGTGCCAGCAGCTCCTCCTGGACTAGCGGGGGGACCGGGGAGCTGTTTTTT
TRBV11-2	-	-	TRBJ2-7	CASSRTAGAAYEQYF	TGTGCCAGCAGCCGGACTGCGGGGGCCGCCTACGAGCAGTACTTC
TRBV4-1	-	TRBD1	TRBJ2-7	CASSQEDRVVYEQYF	TGCGCCAGCAGCCAGGAGGACAGGGTGGTTTACGAGCAGTACTTC